Below, 15 T cell receptor beta chains from the same sample are listed, as sequenced in a study of cytomegalovirus exposure and HLA in healthy donors (dated by TCRdb to 2016 to 2017). Library preparation employed the immunoSEQ multiplex PCR assay. For the multiplex PCR, a mixture combining 60 forward primers for TCR Vbeta segments and 13 reverse primers for TCR Jbeta segments was used. Imported from immuneACCESS, the table was reduced by TCRdb to in-frame sequences with V and J called. These copies leave out some clones; in studies compared against another copy, an unresolved V gene accounts for under half, and the cause of the remainder is not known. The sample has approximately 210,000 clones on record, approximately 85% of them singletons. Clones ranked in the top ten supply around 1.6% of the sample. The sequencing input was PBMCs. The receptors here all came from a girl aged 5-17 years in good health and CMV-seropositive.

This clone came up a few times. The chain recombines TRBV7-8 with TRBJ2-5, with 8 nucleotides matching TRBD1. The CDR3 has 16 amino acids. V gave up 5 bases and J gave up 3 bases; unmatched junction bases: 11. Germline loops: CDR1 SGHVS, CDR2 FQNEAQ. The CDR3 DNA follows: TGTGCCAGCAGCGCTAGTCTGGGGACAGGAAAAGAGACCCAGTACTTC. Residues: CASSASLGTGKETQYF.

The gene calls are TRBV10-3 and TRBJ2-1, with TRBD2 identical over 12 bases. Germline assignment: CDR1 ENHRY and CDR2 SYGVKD. Trimming cost V 2 bases and J 8 bases; bases outside gene matches: 10. This CDR3 is 17 amino acids long. The CDR3 loop is CAISEPPGLAGRDEQFF. The CDR3 DNA reads TGTGCCATCAGTGAGCCGCCGGGACTAGCGGGTAGAGATGAGCAGTTCTTC.

This chain connects TRBV7-8 to TRBJ2-3; 8 nucleotides agree with TRBD1. Germline-derived CDR1 and CDR2 are SGHVS and FQNEAQ. After removal of 5 bases from V and 6 bases from J, the junction contained 13 bases not matched to a gene. The CDR3 covers 16 residues. The DNA for the CDR3 is TGTGCCAGCAGCGCCCGGACAGGGCCCGTCGTGGATACGCAGTATTTT. As protein: CASSARTGPVVDTQYF.

V and J are TRBV27 and TRBJ2-7; TRBD1 matches 9 bases. There are 16 residues in the CDR3. Looked up from germline, CDR1 is MNHEY and CDR2 is SMNVEV (reference sequence). J was trimmed by 1 base and V by 0 bases; bases with no gene match: 4. The CDR3 sequence: CASSLSDRGVSYEQYF. The CDR3 region has the DNA TGTGCCAGCAGTTTATCGGACAGGGGTGTATCCTACGAGCAGTACTTC.

The chain recombines TRBV4-3 with TRBJ2-5, with D unresolved. From germline, CDR1 is LGHNA and CDR2 YSLEER. The germline V and J ends were trimmed by 0 bases and 5 bases, with 7 bases remaining between them. The CDR3 contains 13 residues. The CDR3 here is CASSQEVRETQYF. The CDR3 DNA is TGCGCCAGCAGCCAAGAAGTGAGGGAGACCCAGTACTTC.

The genes are TRBV10-3 and TRBJ1-2, with D unclear. The CDR3 runs to 16 residues. Germline V gene data show CDR1 as ENHRY and CDR2 as SYGVKD. The V end was cut by 4 bases, the J end by 1 base, with 16 bases between. CDR3 sequence: CAISVAAGRGNYGYTF. The CDR3 nucleotides are TGTGCCATCAGTGTAGCGGCGGGCCGGGGTAACTATGGCTACACCTTC.

CDR3 bases: TGTGCCAGCAGCGATGGACAGGGTGGGCATCAGCCCCAGCATTTT. Its translation is CASSDGQGGHQPQHF. V and J are TRBV2 and TRBJ1-5, with 8 bases aligning to TRBD1. Losses at the gene ends were 6 bases for V and 5 bases for J; bases not matched to a gene: 9. The CDR3 covers 15 residues. CDR1 and CDR2 from the germline V gene are SNHLY and FYNNEI.

The chain carries TRBV5-8 and TRBJ2-1; TRBD2 agrees at 14 bases. Germline V gives CDR1 SGHTS, CDR2 YDEGEE. This CDR3 contains 15 residues. V shed 4 bases, J shed 7 bases, and the junction held 4 bases outside the gene matches. CDR3 sequence reads: CASSPGLAGGNEQFF. For the CDR3, the DNA is TGTGCCAGCAGCCCCGGACTAGCGGGGGGTAATGAGCAGTTCTTC. Looking up the rest from reference TRBV5-8 and TRBJ2-1 gives the full variable domain: EAGVTQSPTHLIKTRGQQATLRCSPISGHTSVYWYQQALGLGLQFLLWYDEGEERNRGNFPPRFSGRQFPNYSSELNVNALELEDSALYLCASSPGLAGGNEQFFGPGTRLTVL.

This chain joins TRBV9 and TRBJ2-1, with 9 positions matching TRBD2. Looked up from germline, CDR1 is SGDLS and CDR2 is YYNGEE. J lost 3 bases, V lost 3 bases, and 4 bases had no gene match. The CDR3 length is 15 residues. The CDR3 loop reads CASSEGGGGYNEQFF. The CDR3 DNA reads as TGTGCCAGCAGCGAGGGCGGGGGGGGCTACAATGAGCAGTTCTTC. Filled out from reference TRBV9 and TRBJ2-1, the complete variable domain reads DSGVTQTPKHLITATGQRVTLRCSPRSGDLSVYWYQQSLDQGLQFLIQYYNGEERAKGNILERFSAQQFPDLHSELNLSSLELGDSALYFCASSEGGGGYNEQFFGPGTRLTVL.

The chain is built from TRBV11-3 and TRBJ1-2; TRBD1 aligns across 11 bases. V shed 1 base and J 4 bases; nucleotides not matched to a gene: 2. Germline-derived CDR1 and CDR2 are SGHNT and YENEEA. This CDR3 contains 15 residues. The CDR3 DNA reads as TGTGCCAGCAGCTTAGGGACAGGGGGCGGCTATGGCTACACCTTC. Translating gives CASSLGTGGGYGYTF.

The chain has TRBV29-1 and TRBJ2-7; 7 nucleotides match TRBD1. V lost 7 bases to trimming and J lost 3 bases; unmatched junction nucleotides: 9. From germline, CDR1 is SQVTM and CDR2 ANQGSEA. This CDR3 has 13 residues. The CDR3 protein is CSATQGEIYEQYF. DNA of the CDR3: TGCAGCGCCACTCAGGGGGAAATCTACGAGCAGTACTTC.

This chain uses TRBV19 with TRBJ1-2; D not certain. The CDR3 has 12 residues. V was cut by 3 bases and J by 8 bases, with 10 bases left in between. Germline V CDR1 and CDR2: LNHDA, SQIVND (reference sequence). Here the CDR3 reads CASSIGLGGYTF. Here the CDR3 DNA reads TGTGCCAGTAGTATTGGGCTCGGAGGCTACACCTTC. Full variable domain (missing parts from reference TRBV19 and TRBJ1-2): DGGITQSPKYLFRKEGQNVTLSCEQNLNHDAMYWYRQDPGQGLRLIYYSQIVNDFQKGDIAEGYSVSREKKESFPLTVTSAQKNPTAFYLCASSIGLGGYTFGSGTRLTVV.

The chain carries TRBV6-5 and TRBJ1-3; D gene ambiguous. The V gene lost 6 bases and the J gene lost 6 bases, with 12 bases spanning the gap. CDR3 length: 13 amino acids. Germline V gene sequence: CDR1 MNHEY, CDR2 SVGAGI. The CDR3 sequence is CASSTNSLNTIYF. In nucleotides, the CDR3 is TGTGCCAGCAGCACCAACTCCCTAAACACCATATATTTT.

This clone was recorded only once. The J gene is TRBJ1-4, the V gene TRBV5-1; 9 bases agree with TRBD1. The germline CDR1 and CDR2 sequences are SGHRS and YFSETQ. V lost 4 bases, J lost 8 bases, and 6 bases stayed unmatched. This CDR3 spans 14 amino acids. For the CDR3, the DNA is TGCGCCAGCAGCGGGGACAGGGCGAACGAAAAACTGTTTTTT. Translation gives CASSGDRANEKLFF.

This clone has just a few counts. The gene calls are TRBV9 and TRBJ2-6; D perhaps matches TRBD2 (5 bases). The V end was cut by 3 bases, the J end by 1 base, with 14 bases between. CDR3 size: 17 residues. Germline V CDR1 and CDR2: SGDLS, YYNGEE. CDR3 in amino acids: CASSAQILASGANVLTF. Written as DNA, the CDR3 is TGTGCCAGCAGCGCACAAATTCTAGCTTCTGGGGCCAACGTCCTGACTTTC.